The next 22 T cell receptor beta chains were all read from a single sample in a study of T cell clonotyping in hematopoietic cell transplantation. TCRdb's copy holds only in-frame clones and misses some; the assay was immunoSEQ multiplex PCR. The sample contains roughly 17,000 clones, 92% of which appear only once. The sample was peripheral blood mononuclear cells. These receptors originate from a man aged 40-49 years in good health. Some clones in this sample may be carry-over from other donors' samples.

V and J are TRBV7-2 and TRBJ2-7; TRBD1 matches at 12 bases. Germline V gene lookup returns CDR1 SGHTA and CDR2 FQGNSA. With 5 bases clipped from V and 6 bases from J, the junction kept 11 bases outside the gene matches. The CDR3 is 16 amino acids. CDR3 coding DNA: TGTGCCAGCAGCACAAGCCGGGACAGGGGGCATCTCGAGCAGTACTTC. Translation: CASSTSRDRGHLEQYF.

The chain recombines TRBV5-1 with TRBJ2-5; 7 bases align to TRBD1. Germline lookup yields CDR1 SGHRS and CDR2 YFSETQ. The CDR3 is made up of 15 amino acids. V lost 3 bases and J lost 5; bases outside the gene matches: 10. The CDR3 loop is CASSSLGTAQETQYF. The CDR3 DNA reads as TGCGCCAGCAGCTCACTCGGGACAGCTCAGGAGACCCAGTACTTC. The entire variable domain, with the rest obtained from reference TRBV5-1 and TRBJ2-5, is as follows: KAGVTQTPRYLIKTRGQQVTLSCSPISGHRSVSWYQQTPGQGLQFLFEYFSETQRNKGNFPGRFSGRQFSNSRSEMNVSTLELGDSALYLCASSSLGTAQETQYFGPGTRLLVL.

The chain carries TRBV30 and TRBJ2-7, with D perhaps matching TRBD1 or TRBD2 (5 bases each). The germline V gene encodes CDR1 GTSNPN and CDR2 SVGIG (reference sequence). Trimming shortened V by 0 bases and J by 9 bases, and 12 bases separated the two germline ends. The CDR3 has 12 amino acids. This chain's CDR3 is CAWSVPRGRQYF. The CDR3 DNA sequence: TGTGCCTGGAGTGTCCCACGGGGACGGCAGTACTTC.

The rearrangement joins TRBV6-1 to TRBJ1-5; D is unclear. This CDR3 region has 13 residues. Germline CDR1 reads MNHNS; CDR2 reads SASEGT. Deletions cut 6 bases from V and 5 bases from J, with 11 bases between. CDR3: CASSRELDQPQHF. The DNA for the CDR3 is TGTGCCAGCAGCCGGGAGTTAGATCAGCCCCAGCATTTT.

The chain has TRBV27 and TRBJ2-7; possibly TRBD1 or TRBD2 for D (5 bases each). The CDR3 loop spans 13 amino acids. Trimming cost V 2 bases and J 4 bases, with 9 bases left between them. The V gene's germline CDR1 is MNHEY and CDR2 SMNVEV (reference sequence). This CDR3 is CASSLAGGYEQYF. In DNA, the CDR3 is TGTGCCAGCAGTTTAGCTGGGGGATACGAGCAGTACTTC.

V and J are TRBV19 and TRBJ2-3, with TRBD1 as a possible D gene (6 bases). From germline, CDR1 is LNHDA and CDR2 SQIVND (reference sequence). Between the trimmed V and J ends, which lost 5 bases and 4 bases, there was a span of 19 bases. This CDR3 is built from 16 residues. The DNA of the CDR3 is TGTGCCAGTAGTGCAGGGTGGCAGGGGTTCCCAGATACGCAGTATTTT. Its protein is CASSAGWQGFPDTQYF.

The chain has TRBV5-1 and TRBJ2-6; TRBD1 might be the D (6 bases). CDR1 and CDR2 from the germline V gene are SGHRS and YFSETQ. This CDR3 has 17 residues. Trimming left V 4 bases short and J 4 bases short, with 18 bases between. The CDR3, as DNA: TGCGCCAGCAGCCAACAGGGCAGGACGTCGGGGGCCAACGTCCTGACTTTC. Residues: CASSQQGRTSGANVLTF.

The V and J genes are TRBV9 and TRBJ2-1; the D gene is possibly TRBD2 (6 bases). The CDR3 covers 14 residues. V was shortened by 0 bases and J by 8 bases, with 12 bases between the two germline ends. Germline CDR1 is SGDLS and CDR2 is YYNGEE. This chain's CDR3 is CASSVGKRAYEQFF. DNA of the CDR3: TGTGCCAGCAGCGTAGGAAAGCGGGCCTATGAGCAGTTCTTC.

The chain employs TRBV2 and TRBJ1-1; D ambiguous. Per germline, CDR1 SNHLY and CDR2 FYNNEI. The CDR3 sequence is 13 residues long. The V and J ends lost 7 bases and 1 base respectively, with 10 bases between them. Here the CDR3 DNA reads TGTGCCAGCATGAGGGAAAAGAACACTGAAGCTTTCTTT. It specifies CASMREKNTEAFF.

This rearrangement joins TRBV6-1 to TRBJ2-5, with TRBD1 identical over 10 bases. The germline CDR1 and CDR2 sequences are MNHNS and SASEGT. The CDR3 sequence is 16 residues long. Unmatched junction bases numbered 7, after V lost 2 bases and J lost 4 bases. Here the CDR3 reads CASSEPLGQGGETQYF. The CDR3 region has the DNA TGTGCCAGCAGTGAACCCTTAGGACAGGGGGGAGAGACCCAGTACTTC.

The chain is built from TRBV28 and TRBJ2-7, with 7 bases fitting TRBD2. From germline, CDR1 is MDHEN and CDR2 SYDVKM. The CDR3 is 14 amino acids. Trimming removed 2 bases from V and 2 bases from J; junction bases left unmatched: 3. CDR3 nucleotide sequence: TGTGCCAGCAGTTTAACTAGCGCCGCCTACGAGCAGTACTTC. Amino acid sequence: CASSLTSAAYEQYF.

The chain employs TRBV2 and TRBJ2-3, with 8 bases fitting TRBD2. V was clipped by 8 bases and J by 0 bases; unmatched bases: 4. The CDR3 is 14 amino acids. From germline, CDR1 is SNHLY and CDR2 FYNNEI. The CDR3 here is CASSIAGSTDTQYF. The CDR3 bases are TGTGCCAGCTCTATAGCGGGAAGCACAGATACGCAGTATTTT. The full variable domain, with the rest looked up from reference TRBV2 and TRBJ2-3, is EPEVTQTPSHQVTQMGQEVILRCVPISNHLYFYWYRQILGQKVEFLVSFYNNEISEKSEIFDDQFSVERPDGSNFTLKIRSTKLEDSAMYFCASSIAGSTDTQYFGPGTRLTVL.

This sequence joins TRBV7-2 and TRBJ1-5; maybe TRBD1 (6 bases). Trimming left V 4 bases short and J 3 bases short, with 10 bases between. CDR3 length: 14 residues. Germline V CDR1 and CDR2: SGHTA, FQGNSA. CDR3 loop: CASSSTGYNQPQHF. DNA for the CDR3: TGTGCCAGCAGCTCCACAGGGTACAATCAGCCCCAGCATTTT.

CDR3 loop: CASTRGAGALSYGYTF. In nucleotides, the CDR3 is TGTGCCAGCACCCGGGGCGCGGGGGCGCTTAGCTATGGCTACACCTTC. The chain uses TRBV7-9 and TRBJ1-2, with D maybe TRBD1 (6 bases). Germline loops: CDR1 SEHNR, CDR2 FQNEAQ (reference sequence). CDR3 size: 16 residues. V lost 7 bases, J lost 4 bases, and 22 bases lay in between.

The chain employs TRBV29-1 and TRBJ2-5; TRBD2 matches at 10 bases. Looked up from germline, CDR1 is SQVTM and CDR2 is ANQGSEA. Trimming at V came to 4 bases and at J to 4 bases, leaving 6 bases not matched to a gene. The CDR3 spans 14 residues. For the CDR3, the DNA is TGCAGCGTTGGACCTAGCGGGGGCGGAGAGACCCAGTACTTC. Translating gives CSVGPSGGGETQYF. Filled out from reference TRBV29-1 and TRBJ2-5, the complete variable domain reads SAVISQKPSRDICQRGTSLTIQCQVDSQVTMMFWYRQQPGQSLTLIATANQGSEATYESGFVIDKFPISRPNLTFSTLTVSNMSPEDSSIYLCSVGPSGGGETQYFGPGTRLLVL.

The chain combines TRBV4-1 with TRBJ2-7; TRBD2 aligns across 15 bases. Germline V CDR1 and CDR2: MGHRA, YSYEKL. J was trimmed by 6 bases and V by 4 bases; bases with no gene match: 4. The CDR3 loop spans 15 amino acids. The CDR3: CASSRGLAGGREQYF. The CDR3 region has the DNA TGCGCCAGCAGCCGAGGACTAGCGGGAGGGCGCGAGCAGTACTTC.

The chain joins TRBV10-3 to TRBJ2-1; TRBD2 is a possible D gene (6 bases). Per the germline V gene, CDR1 is ENHRY and CDR2 is SYGVKD. Trimming took off 10 bases at V and 6 bases at J, with 10 bases between the two ends. CDR3 size: 11 residues. This chain's CDR3 is CATGTSNEQFF. The CDR3 nucleotides are TGTGCCACCGGGACTTCCAATGAGCAGTTCTTC.

The V gene is TRBV28, the J gene TRBJ2-5, with TRBD1 matching over 7 bases. The CDR3 runs 15 residues. The V segment lost 4 bases and the J segment 4 bases; nucleotides outside the gene matches: 9. Germline CDR1 reads MDHEN; CDR2 reads SYDVKM. The CDR3 protein is CASSSGTYRGETQYF. CDR3 DNA: TGTGCCAGCAGTTCCGGAACTTACAGGGGAGAGACCCAGTACTTC.

This chain connects TRBV11-2 to TRBJ2-7; D gene ambiguous. V lost 5 bases to trimming and J lost 6 bases, with 8 bases between them. The CDR3 spans 11 residues. The germline gives CDR1 SGHAT, CDR2 FQNNGV. CDR3 protein: CASSLQSEQYF. The CDR3 nucleotides are TGTGCCAGCAGCCTCCAGAGCGAGCAGTACTTC.

The chain links TRBV25-1 to TRBJ1-2, with TRBD1 as a possible D gene (5 bases). The V end lost 4 bases, the J end lost 9 bases, and 18 bases lay between the germline ends. The CDR3 covers 14 residues. Germline loops: CDR1 MGHDK, CDR2 SYGVNS. The CDR3 sequence: CASSGRGVGPSYTF. CDR3 DNA sequence: TGTGCCAGCAGTGGTCGAGGGGTGGGTCCAAGCTACACCTTC.

This sequence joins TRBV18 and TRBJ2-2; a possible D gene is TRBD1 (5 bases). CDR3 length: 16 residues. CDR1 is KGHSH, CDR2 LQKENI, per germline. The ends were cut back, 2 bases at V and 0 bases at J, with 10 bases in the middle. The CDR3 is CASSPARGTNTGELFF. The CDR3 DNA sequence: TGTGCCAGCTCACCAGCAAGGGGCACGAACACCGGGGAGCTGTTTTTT.

This chain connects TRBV19 to TRBJ1-4; 9 positions match TRBD1. The CDR3 has 15 amino acids. From germline, CDR1 is LNHDA and CDR2 SQIVND (reference sequence). Unmatched junction bases numbered 10, after V lost 4 bases and J lost 10 bases. The CDR3 region is CASSTVPGQGGKLFF. The CDR3, as DNA: TGTGCCAGTAGTACAGTCCCGGGACAGGGCGGAAAACTGTTTTTT.